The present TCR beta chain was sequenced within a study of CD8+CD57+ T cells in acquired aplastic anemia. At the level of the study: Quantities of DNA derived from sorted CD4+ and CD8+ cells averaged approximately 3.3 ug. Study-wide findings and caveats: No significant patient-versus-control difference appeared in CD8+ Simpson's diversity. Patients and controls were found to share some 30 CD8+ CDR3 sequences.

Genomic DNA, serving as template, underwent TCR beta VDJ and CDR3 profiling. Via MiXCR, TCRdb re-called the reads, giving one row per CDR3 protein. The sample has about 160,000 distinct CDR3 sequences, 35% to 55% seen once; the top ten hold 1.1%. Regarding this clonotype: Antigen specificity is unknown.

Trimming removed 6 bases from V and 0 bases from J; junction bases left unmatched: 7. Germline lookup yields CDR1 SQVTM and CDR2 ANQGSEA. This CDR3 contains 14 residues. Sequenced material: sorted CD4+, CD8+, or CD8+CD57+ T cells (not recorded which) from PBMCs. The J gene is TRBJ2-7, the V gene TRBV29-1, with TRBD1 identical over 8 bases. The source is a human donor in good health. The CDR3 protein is CSVGTGGVSYEQYF. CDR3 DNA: TGCAGCGTCGGGACAGGTGGCGTCTCCTACGAGCAGTACTTC.